This TCR beta chain was captured by sequencing in a study of shared clonotypes between healthy human individuals. On the study more broadly: Donors, aged 18 to 49, were a couple of women and three men.

A note on this clone: Its antigen remains unknown.

Amplification in unsorted PBMC replicate PCRs started from about 320 ng DNA, which equals tens of thousands of T cell genomes. TCRdb's table, derived via immunoSEQ multiplex PCR, lists solely in-frame clones and lacks some. The sample records about 490,000 clones, over 65% being singletons. Study-level points and caveats: Sequencing depth was expected to influence donor clonotype sharing. It was only blood that was sampled, and tissue repertoires likely differ.

The length of the CDR3 is 13 residues. V lost 4 bases and J lost 1, with 5 bases in between. Per the germline V gene, CDR1 is MNHNY and CDR2 is SVGAGI (reference sequence). The chain employs TRBV6-6 and TRBJ2-1; unclear D gene. This TCR derives from a woman in her thirties or forties in good health. Some clones in this sample may be carry-over from other donors' samples. The sequencing input was PBMCs. The CDR3 DNA is TGTGCCAGCAGTTCCGGGTCCTACAATGAGCAGTTCTTC. Translated, it gives CASSSGSYNEQFF.